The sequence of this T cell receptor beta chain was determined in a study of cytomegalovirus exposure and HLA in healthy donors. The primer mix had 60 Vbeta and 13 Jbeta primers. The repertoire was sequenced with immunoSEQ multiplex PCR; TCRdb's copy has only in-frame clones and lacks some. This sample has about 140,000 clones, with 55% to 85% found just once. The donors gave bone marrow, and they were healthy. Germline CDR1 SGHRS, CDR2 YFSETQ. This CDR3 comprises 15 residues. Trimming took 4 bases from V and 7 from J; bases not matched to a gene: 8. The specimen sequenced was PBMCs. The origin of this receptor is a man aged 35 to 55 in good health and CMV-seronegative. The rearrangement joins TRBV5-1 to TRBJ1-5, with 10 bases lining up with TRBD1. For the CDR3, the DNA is TGCGCCAGCAGCCTCGGGACAGGGGAGCAACAGCCCCAGCATTTT. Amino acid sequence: CASSLGTGEQQPQHF.